The rows below give T cell receptor beta chains drawn from one sample of a study of T cells in Graves' hyperthyroidism and ophthalmopathy. TCRdb called the multiplex PCR reads again in MiXCR, with one record for every CDR3 protein. The sample consists of hundreds of thousands of distinct CDR3 sequences, over 35% of them appearing once. The sample consisted of blood. Receptors were obtained from a man between 18 and 35 years old with Graves' hyperthyroidism. Both conserved end residues are part of each CDR3. The order of the fields is CDR3 DNA, CDR3 protein, clone size, V gene, J gene, D gene. The D gene is left open where the match is weak. Size is omitted from some rows. Given values are once, few, many or a class for expanded clones.

TGTGCCAGCAGTTTTTTAACTGAGGGGCAGAACCAAGAGACCCAGTACTTC	CASSFLTEGQNQETQYF	few	TRBV12-3/TRBV12-4	TRBJ2-5	-
TGCAGCCCAACGAAGACTAGCGGGAGGGGATCCACCTACGAGCAGTACTTC	CSPTKTSGRGSTYEQYF	many	TRBV29-1	TRBJ2-7	TRBD2
TGTGCCAGCAGTTTATCCTCCAGGGACAGCGAGAACACTGAAGCTTTCTTT	CASSLSSRDSENTEAFF	few	TRBV6-5	TRBJ1-1	TRBD1
TGTGCCAGCAGTCCATCCGGGGTAACGGCTGAAGCTTTCTTT	CASSPSGVTAEAFF	many	TRBV12-3/TRBV12-4	TRBJ1-1	-
TGCGCCAGCAGCTTGGACGTCGCGGGATATGGAAACACCATATATTTT	CASSLDVAGYGNTIYF	-	TRBV5-1	TRBJ1-3	-
TGCGCCAGCAGCTTTAACAGCGACTATGGCTACACCTTC	CASSFNSDYGYTF	many	TRBV5-1	TRBJ1-2	-
TGTGCCAGCAGCTGGGAGGACAGGGGCCACGAGCAGTACTTC	CASSWEDRGHEQYF	-	TRBV5-8	TRBJ2-7	TRBD1
TGCAGCGTTCAGGGGAACTATGGGACTGAAGCTTTCTTT	CSVQGNYGTEAFF	-	TRBV29-1	TRBJ1-1	-
TGTGCCAGCAGCCCGCAGGGGGACTCTGAAGCTTTCTTT	CASSPQGDSEAFF	-	TRBV9	TRBJ1-1	TRBD1
TGCAGCGTACAGGGTCTATCCTACGAGCAGTACTTC	CSVQGLSYEQYF	many	TRBV29-1	TRBJ2-7	-